Detailed here is one T cell receptor (beta chain). Its specificity is unknown. The sample comes from a study of early T cells in non-severe SARS-CoV-2 infection. Study-level information: Sequencing of bulk RNA from unsorted whole blood was done, without chain pairing.

Germline values: CDR1 SEHNR, CDR2 FQNEAQ (reference sequence). The CDR3 contains 15 residues. The V end was cut by 1 base, the J end by 8 bases, with 15 bases between. In the library, individual cDNA molecules carried attached unique molecular identifiers. One entry per CDR3 protein results from TCRdb running MiXCR on the 5' RACE reads. In the table there are about 67,000 distinct CDR3 sequences, approximately 11% of which are singletons. Findings and caveats of the study: The matching step, a VDJdb search, favored anti-spike CD8 responses and missed private and CD4 specificities.

The V gene is TRBV7-9, the J gene TRBJ2-1; D is undetermined. The starting material was whole blood, obtained at baseline. The sequence came from an adult who was a healthcare worker with PCR-confirmed SARS-CoV-2 infection or an uninfected control (not recorded which). CDR3 in amino acids: CASSLVGIQGHEQFF. CDR3 sequence (DNA): TGTGCCAGCAGCTTAGTAGGGATCCAAGGCCATGAGCAGTTCTTC.